The 2 T cell receptor beta chains below all came from one sample that was sequenced in a study of blood T cell repertoires in COVID-19 (dated by TCRdb to between 2020 and 2021). Library creation used the immunoSEQ multiplex PCR assay. TCRdb carries this immuneACCESS record with in-frame sequences only. Its versions omit some clonotypes, under half of them owing to an unresolved V gene in the studies checked, with the rest unexplained. The sample contains around 20,000 clones, around nine tenths of them found a single time. Clones ranked in the top ten supply 7% to 8.5% of the sample. The sequenced sample consisted of peripheral blood. The origin of the receptors is a human donor with active COVID-19. The donor label of this sample is uncertain.

V and J are TRBV6-4 and TRBJ2-2; tentative D call: TRBD2 (5 bases). This CDR3 is 14 amino acids long. Per the germline V gene, CDR1 is MRHNA and CDR2 is SNTAGT. The germline V and J ends were trimmed by 5 bases and 3 bases, with 10 bases remaining between them. CDR3 sequence: CASSRTEDTGELFF. The CDR3 DNA reads TGTGCCAGCAGTAGGACTGAAGACACCGGGGAGCTGTTTTTT.

This chain uses TRBV7-6 with TRBJ2-7, with 8 bases identical to TRBD2. The germline V gene has CDR1 SGHVS and CDR2 FNYEAQ. The CDR3 has 14 residues. V trimming: 6 bases; J trimming: 1 base; junction bases outside the gene matches: 5. CDR3 region: CASSQLAASYEQYF. In nucleotides, the CDR3 is TGTGCCAGCAGTCAACTAGCGGCTTCCTACGAGCAGTACTTC.